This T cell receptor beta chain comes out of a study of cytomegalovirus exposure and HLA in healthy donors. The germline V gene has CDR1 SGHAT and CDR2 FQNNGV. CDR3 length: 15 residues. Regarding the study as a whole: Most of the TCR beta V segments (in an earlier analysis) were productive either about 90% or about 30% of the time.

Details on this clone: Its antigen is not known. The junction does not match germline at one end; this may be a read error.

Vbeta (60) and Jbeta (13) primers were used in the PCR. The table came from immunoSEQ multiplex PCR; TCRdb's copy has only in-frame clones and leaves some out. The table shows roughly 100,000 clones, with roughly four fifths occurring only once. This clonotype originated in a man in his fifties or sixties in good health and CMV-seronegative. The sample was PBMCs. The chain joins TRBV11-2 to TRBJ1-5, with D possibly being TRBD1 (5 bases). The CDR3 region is CASSLDYRQNQPQHF. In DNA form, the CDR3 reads TGTGCCAGCAGCCTAGACTACAGGCAGAATCAGCCCCAGCATTTT.